Below are 11 T cell receptor beta chains sequenced from a single sample in a study of response to subunit inactivated influenza vaccine. TCRdb re-called the RT-PCR reads through MiXCR, storing one row per CDR3 protein. In the table there are about half a million distinct CDR3 sequences, approximately 7.6% of which are singletons. Sequences were derived from PBMCs from blood, sampled 23 months after vaccination. The receptors here all came from a man between 45 and 75 years old who received an inactivated influenza vaccine.

J is TRBJ2-6 and V is TRBV3-1; D is unresolved. CDR1 LGHDT and CDR2 YNNKEL come from the germline V gene (reference sequence). Trimming cost V 7 bases and J 0 bases, with 4 bases left between them. The CDR3 has 13 residues. CDR3 region: CASKDSGANVLTF. The CDR3, as DNA: TGTGCCAGCAAGGACTCTGGGGCCAACGTCCTGACTTTC.

This clonotype has at least ten counts. The chain couples TRBV12-3 or TRBV12-4 to TRBJ1-1; 7 positions agree with TRBD1. The V gene end was trimmed by 1 base and the J gene end by 3 bases; junction bases not matched to a gene: 5. The CDR3 length is 15 residues. The CDR3 here is CASSLGGGTDTEAFF. In DNA, the CDR3 is TGTGCCAGCAGTTTAGGGGGGGGGACAGACACTGAAGCTTTCTTT.

This clonotype was detected a few times. The CDR3 is CSVTGRKGSHEQYF. The DNA for the CDR3 is TGCAGCGTTACGGGACGCAAAGGCTCTCACGAGCAGTACTTC. V gene TRBV29-1 combines with J gene TRBJ2-7; TRBD1 or TRBD2 may be the D gene (5 bases each). Trimming took 5 bases from V and 5 from J, leaving 19 bases between them. The CDR3 length is 14 residues. Germline CDR1 SQVTM, CDR2 ANQGSEA.

This clonotype has a handful of counts. The CDR3, as DNA: TGTGCCAGCAGGGTAGCGGGAGGTGCCTACAATGAGCAGTTCTTC. This codes for CASRVAGGAYNEQFF. The genes are TRBV27 and TRBJ2-1; 10 nucleotides agree with TRBD2. Trimming removed 6 bases from V and 2 bases from J; junction bases left unmatched: 4. The CDR3 covers 15 residues. CDR1 and CDR2 (germline): MNHEY, SMNVEV (reference sequence).

This clonotype has just a few counts. This sequence joins TRBV12-3 or TRBV12-4 and TRBJ1-4; maybe TRBD1 (5 bases). The V gene lost 5 bases and the J gene lost 11 bases, with 12 bases spanning the gap. This CDR3 is built from 12 residues. For the CDR3, the DNA is TGTGCCAGCAGTACTTTGACAGATAAACTGTTTTTT. Its protein is CASSTLTDKLFF.

V usage is TRBV20-1 and J usage is TRBJ1-5; 9 bases agree with TRBD1. Germline V gene lookup returns CDR1 DFQATT and CDR2 SNEGSKA (reference sequence). Trimming removed 3 bases from V and 9 bases from J; junction bases left unmatched: 12. The CDR3 contains 15 residues. CDR3 coding DNA: TGCAGTGCTAGGTTACCGGGACAGGGAGTTGGGCCCCAGCATTTT. It translates to CSARLPGQGVGPQHF.

Ten or more counts support this clonotype. The chain combines TRBV11-1 with TRBJ2-2; D might be TRBD1 (5 bases). V dropped 5 bases and J dropped 0 bases, with 19 bases sitting between them. The CDR3 spans 18 residues. CDR1 is SGHAT, CDR2 FQDESV, per germline (reference sequence). The CDR3 region has the DNA TGTGCCAGCAGCCCTTCCTGGTCAGACAGCGCGAACACCGGGGAGCTGTTTTTT. Protein: CASSPSWSDSANTGELFF.

The chain carries TRBV4-3 and TRBJ2-3; maybe TRBD2 (6 bases). Germline-derived CDR1 and CDR2 are LGHNA and YSLEER. V was pared by 0 bases and J by 3 bases, with 16 bases between. The CDR3 totals 17 residues. The CDR3 loop reads CASSQEGSGGPTDTQYF. The CDR3 DNA reads TGCGCCAGCAGCCAAGAAGGATCTGGAGGGCCGACAGATACGCAGTATTTT.

This clonotype was counted between two and nine times. This chain links TRBV28 with TRBJ2-7; D not resolved. Germline assignment: CDR1 MDHEN and CDR2 SYDVKM. With 4 bases removed from V and 3 bases from J, the gap between germline ends came to 10 bases. The CDR3 is 13 residues long. CDR3 loop: CASSWGSNYEQYF. The CDR3 DNA sequence: TGTGCCAGCAGTTGGGGAAGTAACTACGAGCAGTACTTC.

The V and J genes are TRBV29-1 and TRBJ2-1; D gene ambiguous. Germline assignment: CDR1 SQVTM and CDR2 ANQGSEA. The CDR3 is 13 residues long. Deletions cut 6 bases from V and 2 bases from J, with 11 bases between. For the CDR3, the DNA is TGCAGCGTCCCGAAAGCGACCTACAATGAGCAGTTCTTC. The encoded protein is CSVPKATYNEQFF.

This clonotype came up many times. V and J are TRBV10-3 and TRBJ2-7; 7 bases align to TRBD1. V lost 4 bases to trimming and J lost 7 bases; unmatched junction nucleotides: 7. Germline CDR1 reads ENHRY; CDR2 reads SYGVKD. The CDR3 length is 13 residues. The DNA of the CDR3 is TGTGCCATCAGTGCGGACAGGTCGAGGGAGCAGTACTTC. As protein: CAISADRSREQYF.